Listed here are 32 T cell receptor beta chains from one sample, sequenced in a study of blood T cell repertoires in COVID-19. Using immunoSEQ multiplex PCR, the repertoire was profiled, and TCRdb retains in-frame clones only, with some absent. This sample carries a few hundred thousand clones, around 88% of them seen once, and the ten largest clones take under 3.5%. Material for sequencing was peripheral blood. The receptors were sampled from a man over 45 with active or convalescent COVID-19.

The rearrangement joins TRBV30 to TRBJ2-1; TRBD2 agrees at 9 bases. The germline V gene encodes CDR1 GTSNPN and CDR2 SVGIG (reference sequence). This CDR3 is built from 16 residues. The J segment lost 4 bases and the V segment lost 1 base, leaving 8 bases of the junction unmatched. The DNA for the CDR3 is TGTGCCTGGAGTGCCCGGGGTAGCGGGAGATACAATGAGCAGTTCTTC. Protein: CAWSARGSGRYNEQFF.

The chain has TRBV7-9 and TRBJ2-5, with TRBD1 matching over 8 bases. Germline CDR1 and CDR2: SEHNR and FQNEAQ (reference sequence). This CDR3 has 15 residues. After removal of 5 bases from V and 4 bases from J, the junction contained 9 bases not matched to a gene. CDR3 sequence reads: CASSLFGQGGETQYF. In DNA, the CDR3 is TGTGCCAGCAGCCTATTCGGACAGGGAGGAGAGACCCAGTACTTC. The full variable domain, with the rest looked up from reference TRBV7-9 and TRBJ2-5, is DTGVSQNPRHKITKRGQNVTFRCDPISEHNRLYWYRQTLGQGPEFLTYFQNEAQLEKSRLLSDRFSAERPKGSFSTLEIQRTEQGDSAMYLCASSLFGQGGETQYFGPGTRLLVL.

CDR3 DNA sequence: TGTGCCAGCAGCCTTAACTATGGCTACACCTTC. It specifies CASSLNYGYTF. The chain recombines TRBV12-3 or TRBV12-4 with TRBJ1-2; unclear D gene. V was trimmed by 6 bases and J by 1 base, leaving 3 bases between them. This CDR3 region has 11 residues.

There are a few counts of this clone. Different DNA sequences within this sample yield the same CDR3. The chain joins TRBV10-3 to TRBJ1-4; possibly TRBD1 for D (5 bases). This CDR3 is 14 amino acids long. Trimming removed 3 bases from V and 7 bases from J, with 12 bases in between. Germline V gives CDR1 ENHRY, CDR2 SYGVKD. Written as DNA, the CDR3 is TGTGCCATCAGTGACCAGGGAGGGAGTGAAAAACTGTTTTTT. Amino acids: CAISDQGGSEKLFF.

The V gene is TRBV5-5, the J gene TRBJ1-1; D uncertain. The germline V gene encodes CDR1 SGHKS and CDR2 YYEKEE (reference sequence). The CDR3 spans 14 residues. Trimming stripped 4 bases from V and 0 bases from J, with 10 bases between. This CDR3 is CASSPRAVNTEAFF. The CDR3 DNA reads as TGTGCCAGCAGCCCCCGAGCGGTGAACACTGAAGCTTTCTTT. Full variable domain (missing parts from reference TRBV5-5 and TRBJ1-1): DAGVTQSPTHLIKTRGQQVTLRCSPISGHKSVSWYQQVLGQGPQFIFQYYEKEERGRGNFPDRFSARQFPNYSSELNVNALLLGDSALYLCASSPRAVNTEAFFGQGTRLTVV.

The CDR3 loop is CASSSGQGRNTIYF. CDR3 nucleotides: TGTGCCAGCAGCTCGGGACAGGGGCGAAACACCATATATTTT. The genes are TRBV5-4 and TRBJ1-3, with 10 bases matching TRBD1. Germline V gene lookup returns CDR1 SGHNT and CDR2 YYREEE (reference sequence). The CDR3 spans 14 residues. V trimming: 3 bases; J trimming: 5 bases; junction bases outside the gene matches: 2.

This chain joins TRBV10-1 and TRBJ1-1; D remains unclear. The CDR3 has 13 amino acids. CDR1 is WNHNN, CDR2 SYGVQD, per germline (reference sequence). Trimming cost V 3 bases and J 6 bases, with 11 bases left between them. CDR3 sequence: CASSDRAVPEAFF. For the CDR3, the DNA is TGCGCCAGCAGTGATCGTGCGGTTCCTGAAGCTTTCTTT.

V usage is TRBV12-3 or TRBV12-4 and J usage is TRBJ1-2; 7 nucleotides align to TRBD1. The V and J ends lost 8 bases and 8 bases, in that order; junction bases with no gene match: 11. This CDR3 has 13 amino acids. CDR3 amino acids: CASGRQGRFGYTF. CDR3 nucleotide sequence: TGTGCCAGCGGCCGACAGGGTCGGTTCGGCTACACCTTC.

The rearrangement uses TRBV6-5 and TRBJ2-4; tentatively, D is TRBD2 (5 bases). V lost 4 bases and J lost 4, with 14 bases in between. There are 15 residues in the CDR3. Germline V gene data show CDR1 as MNHEY and CDR2 as SVGAGI. This CDR3 is CASSLRAEQKNIQYF. The CDR3 region has the DNA TGTGCCAGCAGTTTGAGGGCAGAACAAAAAAACATTCAGTACTTC.

The chain uses TRBV15 and TRBJ2-3; TRBD2 might be the D (6 bases). Germline CDR1 LNHNV, CDR2 YYDKDF (reference sequence). This CDR3 is built from 16 residues. Trimming shortened V by 1 base and J by 4 bases, and 15 bases separated the two germline ends. CDR3 nucleotides: TGTGCCACCAGCAGAGGGCCACGGGGGATGCCAGATACGCAGTATTTT. Amino acid sequence: CATSRGPRGMPDTQYF.

The V gene is TRBV5-1, the J gene TRBJ1-4; 7 bases fit TRBD1. The V segment lost 3 bases and the J segment 8 bases; nucleotides outside the gene matches: 10. The CDR3 totals 15 residues. Germline V lookup: CDR1 SGHRS, CDR2 YFSETQ. The CDR3 DNA is TGCGCCAGCAGCTCCCCAGGGGGGAAGAGCGAAAAACTGTTTTTT. Amino acid sequence: CASSSPGGKSEKLFF. Looking up the rest from reference TRBV5-1 and TRBJ1-4 gives the full variable domain: KAGVTQTPRYLIKTRGQQVTLSCSPISGHRSVSWYQQTPGQGLQFLFEYFSETQRNKGNFPGRFSGRQFSNSRSEMNVSTLELGDSALYLCASSSPGGKSEKLFFGSGTQLSVL.

The CDR3 is CASSYAGKRVTYEQYF. The CDR3 bases are TGTGCCAGCAGTTACGCGGGAAAGCGCGTTACCTACGAGCAGTACTTC. The rearrangement uses TRBV6-2 or TRBV6-3 and TRBJ2-7; a weak D match, TRBD2 (6 bases). Germline V gives CDR1 MNHEY, CDR2 SVGEGT. This CDR3 contains 16 residues. The V end lost 2 bases, the J end lost 2 bases, and 16 bases lay between the germline ends.

The rearrangement joins TRBV5-6 to TRBJ2-7; possible D gene TRBD1, 6 bases. V dropped 4 bases and J dropped 4 bases, with 15 bases sitting between them. Germline V gene data show CDR1 as SGHDT and CDR2 as YYEEEE. This CDR3 is built from 14 residues. The CDR3 sequence: CASSRTPQGYEQYF. For the CDR3, the DNA is TGTGCCAGCAGCAGGACACCCCAGGGGTACGAGCAGTACTTC.

With respect to this clone: Other DNA sequences in the same sample also yield this CDR3. The genes are TRBV28 and TRBJ2-1; the match to TRBD2 covers 10 bases. The CDR3 runs 15 residues. With 6 bases clipped from V and 2 bases from J, the junction kept 4 bases outside the gene matches. Germline CDR1 reads MDHEN; CDR2 reads SYDVKM. Here the CDR3 DNA reads TGTGCCAGCAGCCCAAGCGGGAGGGCCTACAATGAGCAGTTCTTC. Amino acid sequence: CASSPSGRAYNEQFF.

This rearrangement joins TRBV3-1 (or the pseudogene TRBV3-2) to TRBJ1-2; D might be TRBD1 (6 bases). Germline CDR1 and CDR2: LGHDT and YNNKEL (reference sequence). This CDR3 spans 14 amino acids. V was clipped by 3 bases and J by 4 bases, with 12 bases between them. The CDR3 sequence is CASSHTGTPYGYTF. The CDR3 DNA follows: TGTGCCAGCAGCCACACCGGGACACCCTATGGCTACACCTTC.

The V and J genes are TRBV6-5 and TRBJ2-1; 9 bases map to TRBD1. There are 13 residues in the CDR3. V gave up 9 bases and J gave up 2 bases; unmatched junction bases: 2. Germline CDR1 reads MNHEY; CDR2 reads SVGAGI. CDR3 nucleotide sequence: TGTGCCAGTACAGGGGGCGCCTACAATGAGCAGTTCTTC. Its protein product is CASTGGAYNEQFF.

This chain joins TRBV25-1 and TRBJ1-3; D remains ambiguous. CDR1 and CDR2 (germline): MGHDK, SYGVNS. This CDR3 has 15 residues. V was clipped by 5 bases and J by 4 bases, with 15 bases between them. CDR3: CASSIAGPWGNTIYF. For the CDR3, the DNA is TGTGCCAGCAGTATAGCGGGTCCGTGGGGAAACACCATATATTTT.

This rearrangement joins TRBV5-1 to TRBJ2-1, with 10 bases identical to TRBD2. The CDR3 sequence is 16 residues long. CDR1 is SGHRS, CDR2 YFSETQ, per germline. Losses at the gene ends were 3 bases for V and 6 bases for J; bases not matched to a gene: 9. The CDR3, as DNA: TGCGCCAGCAGCTCCCCGGGACTAGCGTCGGTCAATGAGCAGTTCTTC. Protein sequence: CASSSPGLASVNEQFF.

This clone was detected once. This chain uses TRBV12-3 or TRBV12-4 with TRBJ1-2, with unresolved D. The CDR3 has 11 amino acids. V lost 3 bases to trimming and J lost 4 bases, with 3 bases between them. The CDR3 is CASSFGYGYTF. The DNA of the CDR3 is TGTGCCAGCAGTTTCGGCTATGGCTACACCTTC.

CDR3 sequence reads: CASSDLEVVYGYTF. The DNA of the CDR3 is TGTGCCAGCAGTGACCTCGAGGTTGTCTATGGCTACACCTTC. This chain connects TRBV2 to TRBJ1-2; D not resolved. The CDR3 runs to 14 residues. Germline-derived CDR1 and CDR2 are SNHLY and FYNNEI. V was trimmed by 3 bases and J by 4 bases, leaving 12 bases between them.

The CDR3 region is CASSWGSDTEAFF. As DNA, the CDR3 is TGTGCCAGCAGTTGGGGCTCGGACACTGAAGCTTTCTTT. The chain links TRBV28 to TRBJ1-1, with a weak D call TRBD1 (5 bases). Trimming removed 4 bases at V and 3 bases at J, with 9 bases between. CDR1 and CDR2 (germline): MDHEN, SYDVKM. This CDR3 is built from 13 residues.

The chain couples TRBV3-1 (or the pseudogene TRBV3-2) to TRBJ2-3, with 11 bases matching TRBD2. The length of the CDR3 is 16 residues. Germline loops: CDR1 LGHDT, CDR2 YNNKEL (reference sequence). The J segment lost 3 bases and the V segment lost 4 bases, leaving 6 bases of the junction unmatched. This CDR3 is CASSLRLAGKTDTQYF. The DNA for the CDR3 is TGTGCCAGCAGCCTGCGACTAGCGGGGAAAACAGATACGCAGTATTTT.

The rearrangement joins TRBV13 to TRBJ2-5; 11 bases agree with TRBD2. The junction had 9 bases not matched to a gene; V was cut back by 6 bases and J by 0 bases. Germline V gene lookup returns CDR1 PRHDT and CDR2 FYEKMQ (reference sequence). The CDR3 contains 17 residues. In DNA, the CDR3 is TGTGCCAGCAGTCACTCTAGGGGACTAGCGGACCAAGAGACCCAGTACTTC. As protein: CASSHSRGLADQETQYF.

The genes are TRBV11-2 and TRBJ2-1; D perhaps matches TRBD2 (6 bases). Deletions cut 4 bases from V and 7 bases from J, with 17 bases between. Germline V gives CDR1 SGHAT, CDR2 FQNNGV. The CDR3 is 15 residues long. DNA for the CDR3: TGTGCCAGCAGCTCCGCGGGGACCTTAGCGAATGAGCAGTTCTTC. Residues: CASSSAGTLANEQFF.

This chain's CDR3 is CASSGGSTDTQYF. The CDR3 bases are TGTGCCAGCAGTGGCGGGAGCACAGATACGCAGTATTTT. This chain connects TRBV2 to TRBJ2-3; a possible D gene is TRBD2 (5 bases). V dropped 4 bases and J dropped 0 bases, with 5 bases sitting between them. The germline gives CDR1 SNHLY, CDR2 FYNNEI. The length of the CDR3 is 13 residues.

This chain joins TRBV6-1 and TRBJ2-1; no definite D call. The V gene lost 5 bases and the J gene lost 7 bases, with 12 bases spanning the gap. Germline CDR1 reads MNHNS; CDR2 reads SASEGT. The CDR3 consists of 13 residues. The chain's CDR3 is CASSPLAWNEQFF. CDR3 coding DNA: TGTGCCAGCAGTCCCTTGGCCTGGAATGAGCAGTTCTTC.

The V and J genes are TRBV5-1 and TRBJ1-2; D call uncertain. Germline CDR1 and CDR2: SGHRS and YFSETQ. This CDR3 has 13 residues. The germline V and J ends were trimmed by 0 bases and 5 bases, with 8 bases remaining between them. In DNA, the CDR3 is TGCGCCAGCAGCTTGGAACAGCCTTATGGCTACACCTTC. It specifies CASSLEQPYGYTF.

The chain carries TRBV7-8 and TRBJ2-7; perhaps TRBD2 as D (6 bases). CDR3 size: 17 residues. V was shortened by 5 bases and J by 0 bases, with 20 bases between the two germline ends. Germline CDR1 reads SGHVS; CDR2 reads FQNEAQ. This CDR3 reads CASSMGGHRRPSYEQYF. CDR3 in DNA: TGTGCCAGCAGCATGGGAGGACACCGTAGGCCCTCCTACGAGCAGTACTTC. Looking up the rest from reference TRBV7-8 and TRBJ2-7 gives the full variable domain: GAGVSQSPRYKVAKRGQDVALRCDPISGHVSLFWYQQALGQGPEFLTYFQNEAQLDKSGLPSDRFFAERPEGSVSTLKIQRTQQEDSAVYLCASSMGGHRRPSYEQYFGPGTRLTVT.

The chain employs TRBV24-1 and TRBJ1-5, with 7 bases fitting TRBD1. The germline gives CDR1 KGHDR, CDR2 SFDVKD. The V and J ends lost 8 bases and 1 base, in that order; junction bases with no gene match: 16. The CDR3 sequence is 18 residues long. The DNA of the CDR3 is TGTGCCACCATAGGTTCTATAAGTGACAGGGTAAGCAATCAGCCCCAGCATTTT. Protein sequence: CATIGSISDRVSNQPQHF.

This chain uses TRBV20-1 with TRBJ1-2, with 9 bases fitting TRBD1. Unmatched junction bases numbered 5, after V lost 3 bases and J lost 6 bases. Germline values: CDR1 DFQATT, CDR2 SNEGSKA (reference sequence). This CDR3 comprises 13 residues. CDR3 in amino acids: CSASGTGFDGYTF. CDR3 in DNA: TGCAGTGCTAGTGGGACAGGGTTCGATGGCTACACCTTC.

The chain recombines TRBV27 with TRBJ1-2, with D possibly TRBD1 on 5 matching bases. V lost 3 bases and J 6 bases, leaving 8 bases between the germline ends. The CDR3 is 12 amino acids. CDR1 is MNHEY and CDR2 is SMNVEV in the germline V gene (reference sequence). This chain's CDR3 is CASSFSGNGYTF. The CDR3 DNA is TGTGCCAGCAGTTTCTCAGGGAATGGCTACACCTTC.

This chain connects TRBV18 to TRBJ1-3, with D perhaps TRBD1 (5 bases). With 3 bases removed from V and 0 bases from J, the gap between germline ends came to 9 bases. Germline CDR1 reads KGHSH; CDR2 reads LQKENI. The CDR3 runs to 15 residues. The CDR3 is CASSPQGNSGNTIYF. In nucleotides, the CDR3 is TGTGCCAGCTCACCCCAGGGTAACTCTGGAAACACCATATATTTT.